This T cell receptor (beta chain) was observed in a study of T-cell memory formation after mild COVID-19. The overall study: TCR clusters were mostly donor specific.

Per germline, CDR1 MGHRA and CDR2 YSYEKL. The ends were cut back, 1 base at V and 0 bases at J, with 10 bases in the middle. The CDR3 length is 15 residues. TCR alpha and TCR beta cDNA libraries carrying sample barcodes and UMIs were produced by 5'RACE using constant-segment primers. TCRdb ran MiXCR on the 5' RACE reads and lists one entry per CDR3 protein. Of about 240,000 distinct CDR3 sequences in the sample, over 8.5% were seen once. This clonotype was recorded a few times. The source material was PBMCs or a T cell subset sorted from them (not recorded which). The receptor was isolated from a man between 18 and 29 years old who had mild COVID-19 (a few samples of this study predate the infection). Cell type and time point are not known. The rearrangement links TRBV4-1 to TRBJ2-7, with D possibly being TRBD2 (7 bases). The CDR3 is CASSQGAGHSYEQYF. CDR3 coding DNA: TGCGCCAGCAGCCAAGGAGCGGGACACTCCTACGAGCAGTACTTC.